This TCR beta chain was found in a study of control samples from healthy donors and cancer patients. TCRdb's copy holds only in-frame clones and misses some; the assay was immunoSEQ multiplex PCR. Altogether roughly 100,000 clones are present, roughly 92% being singletons, with the ten largest covering around 3%. J lost 6 bases, V lost 4 bases, and 11 bases had no gene match. CDR1 and CDR2 (germline): MNHNS, SASEGT. This CDR3 is built from 16 residues. Sequenced input: blood. The source is a human donor in good health. The donor label of this sample is uncertain. This chain connects TRBV6-1 to TRBJ2-3, with 9 positions matching TRBD1. The CDR3 here is CASSARTGVPEDTQYF. DNA of the CDR3: TGTGCCAGCAGTGCGCGGACAGGGGTCCCCGAGGATACGCAGTATTTT.